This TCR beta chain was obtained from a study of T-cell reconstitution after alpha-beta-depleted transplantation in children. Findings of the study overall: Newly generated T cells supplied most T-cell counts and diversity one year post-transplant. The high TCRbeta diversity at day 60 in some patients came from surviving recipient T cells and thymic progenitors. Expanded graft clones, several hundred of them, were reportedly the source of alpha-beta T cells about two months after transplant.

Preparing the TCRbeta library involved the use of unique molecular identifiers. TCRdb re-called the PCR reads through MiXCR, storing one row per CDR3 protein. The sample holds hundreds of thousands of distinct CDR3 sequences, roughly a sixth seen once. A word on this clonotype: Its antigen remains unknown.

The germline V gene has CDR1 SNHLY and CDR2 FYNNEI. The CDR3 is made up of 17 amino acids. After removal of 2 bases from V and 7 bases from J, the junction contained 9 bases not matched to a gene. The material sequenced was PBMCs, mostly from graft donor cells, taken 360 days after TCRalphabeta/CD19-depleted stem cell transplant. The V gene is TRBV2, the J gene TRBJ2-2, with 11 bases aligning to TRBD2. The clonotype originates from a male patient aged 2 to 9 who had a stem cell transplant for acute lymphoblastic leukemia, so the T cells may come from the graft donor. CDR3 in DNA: TGTGCCAGCAGTGAAACTAGCGGGGGATTTTCGTACGGGGAGCTGTTTTTT. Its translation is CASSETSGGFSYGELFF.